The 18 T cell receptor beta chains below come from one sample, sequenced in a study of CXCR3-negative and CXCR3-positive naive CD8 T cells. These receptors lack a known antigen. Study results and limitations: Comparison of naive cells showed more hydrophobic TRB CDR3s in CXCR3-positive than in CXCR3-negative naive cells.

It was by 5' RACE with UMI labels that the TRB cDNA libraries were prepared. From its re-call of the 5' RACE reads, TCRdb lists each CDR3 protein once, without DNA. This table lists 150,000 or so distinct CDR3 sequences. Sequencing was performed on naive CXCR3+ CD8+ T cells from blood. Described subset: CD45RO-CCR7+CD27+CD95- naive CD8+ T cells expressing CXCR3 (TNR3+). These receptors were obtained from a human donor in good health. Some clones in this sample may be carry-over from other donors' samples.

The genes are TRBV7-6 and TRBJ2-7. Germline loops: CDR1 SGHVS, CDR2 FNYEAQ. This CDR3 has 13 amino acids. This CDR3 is CASSSGAPHEQYF.

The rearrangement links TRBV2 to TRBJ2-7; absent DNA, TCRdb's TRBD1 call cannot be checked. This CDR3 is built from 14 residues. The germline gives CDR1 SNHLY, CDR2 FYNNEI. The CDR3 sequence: CASRDRAQGYEQYF.

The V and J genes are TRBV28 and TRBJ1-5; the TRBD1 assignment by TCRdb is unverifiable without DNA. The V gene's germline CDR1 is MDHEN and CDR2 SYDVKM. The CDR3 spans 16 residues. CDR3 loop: CASSPRDSLYNQPQHF.

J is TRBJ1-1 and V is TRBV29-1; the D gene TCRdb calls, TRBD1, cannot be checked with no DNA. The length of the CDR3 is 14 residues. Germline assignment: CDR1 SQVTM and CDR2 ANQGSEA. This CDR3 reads CSVEGGQGRTEAFF.

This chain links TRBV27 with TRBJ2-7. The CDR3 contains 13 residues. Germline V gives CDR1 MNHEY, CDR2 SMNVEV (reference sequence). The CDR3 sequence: CASSRRMEYEQYF.

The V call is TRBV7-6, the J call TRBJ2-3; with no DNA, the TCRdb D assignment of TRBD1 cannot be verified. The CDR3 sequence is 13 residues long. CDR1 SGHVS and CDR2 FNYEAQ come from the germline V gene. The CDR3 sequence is CASTPDPADTQYF. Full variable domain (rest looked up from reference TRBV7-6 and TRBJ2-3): GAGVSQSPRYKVTKRGQDVALRCDPISGHVSLYWYRQALGQGPEFLTYFNYEAQQDKSGLPNDRFSAERPEGSISTLTIQRTEQRDSAMYRCASTPDPADTQYFGPGTRLTVL.

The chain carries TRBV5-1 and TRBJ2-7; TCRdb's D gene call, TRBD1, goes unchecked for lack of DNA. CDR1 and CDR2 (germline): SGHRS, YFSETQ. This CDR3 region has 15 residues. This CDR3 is CASSLDRDRVYEQYF.

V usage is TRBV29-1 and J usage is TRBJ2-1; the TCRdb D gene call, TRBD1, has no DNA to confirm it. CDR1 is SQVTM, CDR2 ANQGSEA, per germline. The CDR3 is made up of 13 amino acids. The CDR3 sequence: CSVFTGSYNEQFF.

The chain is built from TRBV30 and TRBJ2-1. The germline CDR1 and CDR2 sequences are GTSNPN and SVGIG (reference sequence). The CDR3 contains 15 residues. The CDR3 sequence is CAWSVGVSSYNEQFF.

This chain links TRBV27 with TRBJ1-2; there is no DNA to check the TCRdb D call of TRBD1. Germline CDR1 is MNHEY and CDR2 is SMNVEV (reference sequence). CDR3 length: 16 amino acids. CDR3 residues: CASSLIAGQGAYGYTF.

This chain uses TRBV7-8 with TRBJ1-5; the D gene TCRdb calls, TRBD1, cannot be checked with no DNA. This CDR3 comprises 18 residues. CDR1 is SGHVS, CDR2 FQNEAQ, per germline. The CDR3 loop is CASSPEGLTAVLYQPQHF.

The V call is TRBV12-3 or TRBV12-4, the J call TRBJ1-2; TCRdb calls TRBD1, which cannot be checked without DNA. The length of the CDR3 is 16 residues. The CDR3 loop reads CASSPTSDRANYGYTF.

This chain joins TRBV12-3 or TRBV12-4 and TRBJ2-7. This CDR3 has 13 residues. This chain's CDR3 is CASRPRGSYEQYF.

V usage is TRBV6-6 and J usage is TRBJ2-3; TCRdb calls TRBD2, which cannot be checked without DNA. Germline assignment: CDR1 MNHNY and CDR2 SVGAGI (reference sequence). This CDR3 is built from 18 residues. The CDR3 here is CASSYSILAGGSTDTQYF.

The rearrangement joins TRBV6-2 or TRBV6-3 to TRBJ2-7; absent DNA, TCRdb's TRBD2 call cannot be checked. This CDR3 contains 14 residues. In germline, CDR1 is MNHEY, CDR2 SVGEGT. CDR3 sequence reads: CASSYEAGVYEQYF.

CDR3 loop: CSAMEYGREEETQYF. V gene TRBV20-1 combines with J gene TRBJ2-5; the D gene TCRdb calls, TRBD2, cannot be checked with no DNA. The CDR3 has 15 amino acids. The germline V gene has CDR1 DFQATT and CDR2 SNEGSKA (reference sequence).

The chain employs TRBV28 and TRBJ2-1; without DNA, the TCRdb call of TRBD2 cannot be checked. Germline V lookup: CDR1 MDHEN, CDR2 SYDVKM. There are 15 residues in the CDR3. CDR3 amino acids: CASSLAGGLENEQFF.

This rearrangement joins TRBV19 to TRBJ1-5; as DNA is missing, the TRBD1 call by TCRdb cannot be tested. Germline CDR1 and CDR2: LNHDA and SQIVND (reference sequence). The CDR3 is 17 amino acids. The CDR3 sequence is CASSIGQIDNSNQPQHF.